This entry concerns a single T cell receptor beta chain. Its antigen is still unknown. The data originate from a study of cytomegalovirus exposure and HLA in healthy donors. Whole-study results and caveats: Common viral pathogens seemed, in a later analysis, to connect with several of the most significant clusters. According to the study, 160 or so TCR beta chains were cytomegalovirus-associated.

The germline gives CDR1 SGHRS, CDR2 YFSETQ. CDR3 size: 16 residues. The V end was cut by 0 bases, the J end by 2 bases, with 12 bases between. Primers included in the PCR were 60 Vbeta and 13 Jbeta primers. Data came from immunoSEQ multiplex PCR; TCRdb stores just in-frame clones and leaves some out. The table records about 160,000 clones, about 85% of them present only once. This chain links TRBV5-1 with TRBJ2-1; D is possibly TRBD2 (5 bases). The receptor's source is a man between 18 and 35 years old in good health and CMV-seropositive. Sequencing was performed on PBMCs. The CDR3 nucleotides are TGCGCCAGCAGCTTGGATCCGGGGATGACCTACAATGAGCAGTTCTTC. It codes for CASSLDPGMTYNEQFF.